The rows below give T cell receptor beta chains drawn from one sample of a study of cytomegalovirus exposure and HLA in healthy donors. TCRdb's copy holds only in-frame clones and misses some; the assay was immunoSEQ multiplex PCR. Of roughly 140,000 clones listed, about 80% are singletons. Sequencing used PBMCs. These receptors came from a man aged 40-49 years in good health and CMV-seronegative. CDR3s include the opening cysteine and the closing phenylalanine or tryptophan. D genes are given only for firm matches. Size is omitted from some rows. Given values are once, few, many or a class for expanded clones.

size: -
length: 14
J: TRBJ1-1
D: -
V: TRBV7-9
CDR3: CASSLEDTNTEAFF
DNA: TGTGCCAGCAGCTTAGAGGACACGAACACTGAAGCTTTCTTT

size: few
length: 15
J: TRBJ2-3
D: TRBD1
V: TRBV9
CDR3: CASSGDRPSTDTQYF
DNA: TGTGCCAGCAGCGGGGACAGGCCTAGCACAGATACGCAGTATTTT

size: -
length: 14
J: TRBJ1-2
D: -
V: TRBV27
CDR3: CASSLSTSLYGYTF
DNA: TGTGCCAGCAGTTTAAGCACTTCTCTCTATGGCTACACCTTC

size: few
length: 14
J: TRBJ2-5
D: -
V: TRBV5-1
CDR3: CASSLKAAQETQYF
DNA: TGCGCCAGCAGCTTAAAAGCGGCCCAAGAGACCCAGTACTTC

size: -
length: 15
J: TRBJ1-1
D: -
V: TRBV7-9
CDR3: CASFRGGVMNTEAFF
DNA: TGTGCCAGCTTCAGGGGTGGTGTCATGAACACTGAAGCTTTCTTT

size: -
length: 12
J: TRBJ1-1
D: TRBD1
V: TRBV19
CDR3: CASSLDRGGAFF
DNA: TGTGCCAGTAGTTTAGACAGGGGTGGAGCTTTCTTT

size: -
length: 18
J: TRBJ2-7
D: TRBD2
V: TRBV18
CDR3: CASSGTSGGAFSSYEQYF
DNA: TGTGCCAGCTCAGGAACTAGCGGGGGGGCATTTAGCTCCTACGAGCAGTACTTC

size: -
length: 16
J: TRBJ2-7
D: TRBD1
V: TRBV10-3
CDR3: CAISDPGTGGSYEQYF
DNA: TGTGCCATCAGTGACCCCGGGACAGGGGGCTCCTACGAGCAGTACTTC

size: -
length: 13
J: TRBJ1-5
D: -
V: TRBV7-9
CDR3: CASSLSEGQPQHF
DNA: TGTGCCAGCAGCTTATCTGAGGGCCAGCCCCAGCATTTT

size: -
length: 15
J: TRBJ2-7
D: -
V: TRBV19
CDR3: CASSIRGRPSYEQYF
DNA: TGTGCCAGTAGTATCAGAGGCAGACCTTCCTACGAGCAGTACTTC

size: -
length: 16
J: TRBJ2-7
D: -
V: TRBV4-1
CDR3: CASSQAPGSGTYEQYF
DNA: TGCGCCAGCAGCCAGGCACCGGGATCCGGAACCTACGAGCAGTACTTC

size: -
length: 15
J: TRBJ1-1
D: -
V: TRBV6-5
CDR3: CASSYEGVGNTEAFF
DNA: TGTGCCAGCAGTTACGAGGGAGTAGGGAACACTGAAGCTTTCTTT

size: -
length: 14
J: TRBJ1-5
D: -
V: TRBV12-5
CDR3: CASGLEDTHQPQHF
DNA: TGTGCTAGTGGTTTGGAAGACACCCATCAGCCCCAGCATTTT

size: -
length: 15
J: TRBJ2-5
D: TRBD1
V: TRBV7-9
CDR3: CASSNARQGQETQYF
DNA: TGTGCCAGCAGCAACGCTAGACAGGGGCAAGAGACCCAGTACTTC

size: -
length: 15
J: TRBJ1-5
D: TRBD1
V: TRBV28
CDR3: CASRLGDRKNQPQHF
DNA: TGTGCCAGCAGACTGGGGGACAGAAAAAATCAGCCCCAGCATTTT

size: -
length: 13
J: TRBJ1-1
D: -
V: TRBV30
CDR3: CAWSPDRYTEAFF
DNA: TGTGCCTGGAGTCCGGACAGATACACTGAAGCTTTCTTT

size: few
length: 15
J: TRBJ1-1
D: -
V: TRBV27
CDR3: CASSPPGVLGTEAFF
DNA: TGTGCCAGCAGCCCCCCAGGGGTCTTGGGAACTGAAGCTTTCTTT

size: -
length: 16
J: TRBJ1-6
D: TRBD1
V: TRBV7-9
CDR3: CASSLGTGMNNSPLHF
DNA: TGTGCCAGCAGCTTGGGGACAGGGATGAATAATTCACCCCTCCACTTT

size: few
length: 13
J: TRBJ1-1
D: TRBD1
V: TRBV9
CDR3: CASSWTGQTEAFF
DNA: TGTGCCAGCAGCTGGACAGGGCAGACTGAAGCTTTCTTT

size: -
length: 19
J: TRBJ2-6
D: TRBD2
V: TRBV2
CDR3: CASRKGTSGGGSGANVLTF
DNA: TGTGCCAGCAGGAAGGGGACTAGCGGGGGCGGGTCTGGGGCCAACGTCCTGACTTTC

size: once
length: 16
J: TRBJ1-4
D: TRBD1
V: TRBV6-5
CDR3: CASSYLLSDRVEKLFF
DNA: TGTGCCAGCAGTTACCTACTATCGGACAGGGTCGAAAAACTGTTTTTT

size: -
length: 16
J: TRBJ2-7
D: -
V: TRBV6-5
CDR3: CASSLKRMITKYEQYF
DNA: TGTGCCAGCAGTTTGAAACGGATGATTACTAAGTACGAGCAGTACTTC

size: once
length: 15
J: TRBJ1-1
D: -
V: TRBV12-5
CDR3: CASGSSPGQNTEAFF
DNA: TGTGCTAGTGGTTCTTCCCCAGGACAGAACACTGAAGCTTTCTTT

size: -
length: 17
J: TRBJ2-1
D: TRBD2
V: TRBV15
CDR3: CATSTTLTGGGYNEQFF
DNA: TGTGCCACCAGCACCACCCTAACGGGCGGGGGCTACAATGAGCAGTTCTTC

size: -
length: 12
J: TRBJ1-2
D: -
V: TRBV27
CDR3: CASSFRGGGYTF
DNA: TGTGCCAGCAGTTTCAGGGGTGGCGGCTACACCTTC

size: few
length: 13
J: TRBJ1-1
D: TRBD1
V: TRBV29-1
CDR3: CSVGQGINTEAFF
DNA: TGCAGCGTCGGACAGGGAATAAACACTGAAGCTTTCTTT

size: few
length: 14
J: TRBJ2-3
D: TRBD2
V: TRBV6-6
CDR3: CASIRLAGTDTQYF
DNA: TGTGCCAGCATCCGACTAGCGGGCACAGATACGCAGTATTTT

size: -
length: 16
J: TRBJ2-1
D: TRBD2
V: TRBV2
CDR3: CARRGASGGVFGEQFF
DNA: TGTGCCAGACGAGGGGCTAGCGGGGGGGTTTTTGGTGAGCAGTTCTTC

size: -
length: 12
J: TRBJ1-1
D: -
V: TRBV6-1
CDR3: CASRYRVTEAFF
DNA: TGTGCCAGCAGGTACAGGGTTACTGAAGCTTTCTTT

size: -
length: 14
J: TRBJ1-5
D: TRBD1
V: TRBV18
CDR3: CASSDGQENQPQHF
DNA: TGTGCCAGCTCTGACGGACAGGAGAATCAGCCCCAGCATTTT